Listed here are 21 T cell receptor beta chains from one sample, sequenced in a study of identical twins. In TCRdb, the 5' RACE reads were re-called with MiXCR into one record per CDR3 protein. The sample has some 730,000 distinct CDR3 sequences, 18% seen once; the top ten hold about an eighth. These data were also filed under a second study, of T cells expressing NK-cell markers.

What was sequenced was PBMCs. These TCRs come from a woman younger than 30 in good health.

This clonotype occurred a few times. This chain connects TRBV6-1 to TRBJ1-3; no firm D call. The CDR3 loop spans 13 amino acids. Per the germline V gene, CDR1 is MNHNS and CDR2 is SASEGT. With 3 bases removed from V and 2 bases from J, the gap between germline ends came to 5 bases. The CDR3 DNA sequence: TGTGCCAGCAGTGAGGGGACTGGAAACACCATATATTTT. As protein: CASSEGTGNTIYF.

The chain carries TRBV11-2 and TRBJ2-2, with D possibly matching TRBD2 (6 bases). V lost 7 bases and J 4 bases, leaving 16 bases between the germline ends. CDR3 length: 15 residues. Germline-derived CDR1 and CDR2 are SGHAT and FQNNGV. The CDR3 spells CASTPPGAGTGELFF. The CDR3 bases are TGTGCCAGCACACCGCCGGGAGCGGGCACCGGGGAGCTGTTTTTT.

The J gene is TRBJ1-3, the V gene TRBV12-3 or TRBV12-4; D remains unclear. The CDR3 runs to 13 residues. V gave up 10 bases and J gave up 4 bases, with 14 bases separating them. The CDR3 DNA reads TGTGCCACCCTCAAGTCCCTCGGAAACACCATATATTTT. Translated, it gives CATLKSLGNTIYF.

This clonotype appeared a few times. The J gene is TRBJ2-7, the V gene TRBV11-2; D may be TRBD1 or TRBD2 (5 bases each). The CDR3 is 15 amino acids. V gave up 5 bases and J gave up 0 bases, with 14 bases separating them. Germline V gene data show CDR1 as SGHAT and CDR2 as FQNNGV. This chain's CDR3 is CASSQFGGPSYEQYF. The CDR3 nucleotides read TGTGCCAGCAGCCAATTTGGGGGACCCTCCTACGAGCAGTACTTC. The whole variable domain, filled in from reference TRBV11-2 and TRBJ2-7, reads EAGVAQSPRYKIIEKRQSVAFWCNPISGHATLYWYQQILGQGPKLLIQFQNNGVVDDSQLPKDRFSAERLKGVDSTLKIQPAKLEDSAVYLCASSQFGGPSYEQYFGPGTRLTVT.

A few counts support this clonotype. The chain carries TRBV12-3 or TRBV12-4 and TRBJ2-7, with TRBD2 as a possible D gene (6 bases). This CDR3 spans 12 amino acids. CDR3 region: CATSVGGYEQYF. The CDR3 coding sequence is TGTGCTACCTCAGTGGGGGGCTACGAGCAGTACTTC.

There are a few counts of this clonotype. CDR3 sequence: CASSFGAVADTQYF. DNA for the CDR3: TGCGCCAGCAGCTTCGGAGCCGTCGCGGATACGCAGTATTTT. This chain joins TRBV5-1 and TRBJ2-3; no definite D call. Between the trimmed V and J ends, which lost 2 bases and 6 bases, there was a span of 13 bases. The CDR3 sequence is 14 residues long. CDR1 is SGHRS and CDR2 is YFSETQ in the germline V gene.

The genes are TRBV10-2 and TRBJ2-3, with D uncertain. Trimming removed 2 bases from V and 3 bases from J, with 12 bases in between. Germline V gives CDR1 WSHSY, CDR2 SAAADI. The CDR3 spans 15 residues. The CDR3 region has the DNA TGCGCCAGCAGTGAGACTGGAAGCCTAACAGATACGCAGTATTTT. Amino acids: CASSETGSLTDTQYF.

This clonotype was counted a few times. The CDR3 reads CASSAPTGSGGEQFF. CDR3 DNA sequence: TGCGCCAGCAGTGCCCCAACGGGGAGCGGCGGTGAGCAGTTCTTC. This chain links TRBV10-1 with TRBJ2-1, with a possible D match to TRBD2 (5 bases). V was clipped by 4 bases and J by 9 bases, with 19 bases between them. Germline loops: CDR1 WNHNN, CDR2 SYGVQD (reference sequence). CDR3 length equals 15 residues.

This clonotype was seen more than once but under ten times. V is TRBV5-1 and J is TRBJ2-7; 11 bases line up with TRBD1. Germline CDR1 and CDR2: SGHRS and YFSETQ. V gave up 5 bases and J gave up 6 bases; unmatched junction bases: 4. The CDR3 contains 13 residues. The CDR3 region is CASRGTGGIEQYF. CDR3 bases: TGCGCCAGCAGAGGGACAGGGGGTATCGAGCAGTACTTC.

The V and J genes are TRBV5-1 and TRBJ2-2; unclear D gene. Germline values: CDR1 SGHRS, CDR2 YFSETQ. Trimming took 2 bases from V and 3 from J, leaving 11 bases between them. CDR3 length: 15 amino acids. The CDR3 spells CASSLAGNHTGELFF. CDR3 nucleotide sequence: TGCGCCAGCAGCTTAGCAGGCAACCACACCGGGGAGCTGTTTTTT.

This clonotype has a single count. The chain couples TRBV4-2 to TRBJ2-1, with D unresolved. There are 13 residues in the CDR3. CDR1 is LGHNA, CDR2 YNFKEQ, per germline. Trimming cost V 3 bases and J 8 bases, with 11 bases left between them. CDR3 protein: CASSHPLADEQFF. The CDR3 DNA sequence: TGTGCCAGCAGCCACCCCTTAGCCGATGAGCAGTTCTTC.

This clonotype was detected many times. Germline is not matched at one junction end, which may reflect a read error. This chain connects TRBV5-1 to TRBJ2-3; D unresolved. Germline V lookup: CDR1 SGHRS, CDR2 YFSETQ. The CDR3 is made up of 15 amino acids. Here the CDR3 DNA reads TGTGCCAGCAGTTTAGGCAGTGGGAGCACAGATACGCAGTATTTT. Protein: CASSLGSGSTDTQYF.

J is TRBJ2-7 and V is TRBV20-1; D gene ambiguous. Germline V gene sequence: CDR1 DFQATT, CDR2 SNEGSKA (reference sequence). Trimming took off 3 bases at V and 1 base at J, with 7 bases between the two ends. CDR3 length equals 12 residues. The CDR3 sequence: CSASVRSYEQYF. CDR3 sequence (DNA): TGCAGTGCTAGTGTCAGGTCCTACGAGCAGTACTTC.

Only a few counts were recorded for this clonotype. The chain recombines TRBV4-2 with TRBJ2-5, with D perhaps given as TRBD1 or TRBD2 (5 bases each). V lost 4 bases and J 0 bases, leaving 18 bases between the germline ends. This CDR3 has 17 residues. The V gene's germline CDR1 is LGHNA and CDR2 YNFKEQ. CDR3 protein: CASSPRLGTRYQETQYF. CDR3 sequence (DNA): TGTGCCAGCAGCCCTCGCCTCGGGACCAGGTACCAAGAGACCCAGTACTTC.

The CDR3 sequence is CASSLSQGITEAFF. The CDR3 region has the DNA TGTGCCAGCAGTTTAAGTCAGGGGATCACTGAAGCTTTCTTT. The V and J genes are TRBV12-3 or TRBV12-4 and TRBJ1-1; tentatively, D is TRBD1 (6 bases). Trimming removed 2 bases at V and 4 bases at J, with 11 bases between. The CDR3 covers 14 residues.

The chain uses TRBV7-8 and TRBJ1-5; the D gene is possibly TRBD1 (5 bases). The germline CDR1 and CDR2 sequences are SGHVS and FQNEAQ. The V gene lost 1 base and the J gene lost 3 bases, with 16 bases spanning the gap. This CDR3 has 17 amino acids. The CDR3 is CASSLVAGTLHNQPQHF. CDR3 DNA sequence: TGTGCCAGCAGCTTAGTTGCAGGGACCCTCCACAATCAGCCCCAGCATTTT.

This clonotype was counted between two and nine times. J is TRBJ1-6 and V is TRBV7-9, with D unclear. The V gene's germline CDR1 is SEHNR and CDR2 FQNEAQ (reference sequence). This CDR3 is built from 14 residues. Trimming stripped 1 base from V and 6 bases from J, with 7 bases between. CDR3 sequence: CASSLEVSNSPLHF. In DNA, the CDR3 is TGTGCCAGCAGCTTAGAGGTTTCTAATTCACCCCTCCACTTT.

The J gene is TRBJ2-7, the V gene TRBV7-2; D is perhaps TRBD2 (6 bases). CDR3 size: 15 residues. Germline V gene lookup returns CDR1 SGHTA and CDR2 FQGNSA. V shed 5 bases and J shed 6 bases, with 20 bases lying between them. CDR3 residues: CASSPPRGDQIEQYF. The CDR3 nucleotides are TGTGCCAGCAGCCCTCCTCGCGGGGACCAAATCGAGCAGTACTTC.

This clonotype has just a few counts. V usage is TRBV27 and J usage is TRBJ1-4; D remains unclear. V lost 6 bases to trimming and J lost 5 bases, with 10 bases between them. Germline V gene sequence: CDR1 MNHEY, CDR2 SMNVEV (reference sequence). The CDR3 loop spans 13 amino acids. The CDR3 reads CASSVVPNEKLFF. In DNA, the CDR3 is TGTGCCAGCAGCGTGGTGCCCAATGAAAAACTGTTTTTT.

The chain uses TRBV15 and TRBJ2-1; 14 nucleotides line up with TRBD2. The trim removed 6 bases at V and 7 bases at J, leaving 8 bases unmatched. This CDR3 has 16 residues. The germline V gene encodes CDR1 LNHNV and CDR2 YYDKDF (reference sequence). The DNA of the CDR3 is TGTGCCACCAGGAAAGAGGGGACTAGCGGGAGAAATGAGCAGTTCTTC. Translating gives CATRKEGTSGRNEQFF.

The chain recombines TRBV7-2 with TRBJ2-2; TRBD2 matches 12 bases. Trimming cost V 7 bases and J 6 bases; bases outside gene matches: 6. This CDR3 region has 15 residues. CDR1 is SGHTA, CDR2 FQGNSA, per germline. The CDR3 region has the DNA TGTGCCAGCAACCCGGGACTAGCGGGTTCCGGGGAGCTGTTTTTT. Translating it yields CASNPGLAGSGELFF.